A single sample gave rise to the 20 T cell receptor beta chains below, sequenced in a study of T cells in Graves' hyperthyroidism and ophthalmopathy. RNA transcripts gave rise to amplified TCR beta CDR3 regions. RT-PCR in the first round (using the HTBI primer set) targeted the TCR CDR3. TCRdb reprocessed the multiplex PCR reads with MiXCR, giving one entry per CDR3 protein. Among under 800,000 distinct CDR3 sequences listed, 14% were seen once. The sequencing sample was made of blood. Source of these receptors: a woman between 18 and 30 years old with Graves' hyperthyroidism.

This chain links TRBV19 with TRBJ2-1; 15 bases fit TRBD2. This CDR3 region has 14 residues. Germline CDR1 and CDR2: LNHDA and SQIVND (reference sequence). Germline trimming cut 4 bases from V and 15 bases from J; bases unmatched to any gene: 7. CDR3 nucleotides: TGTGCCAGTAGTACCGGACTAGCGGGAGGGCAGAGGTTCTTC. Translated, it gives CASSTGLAGGQRFF.

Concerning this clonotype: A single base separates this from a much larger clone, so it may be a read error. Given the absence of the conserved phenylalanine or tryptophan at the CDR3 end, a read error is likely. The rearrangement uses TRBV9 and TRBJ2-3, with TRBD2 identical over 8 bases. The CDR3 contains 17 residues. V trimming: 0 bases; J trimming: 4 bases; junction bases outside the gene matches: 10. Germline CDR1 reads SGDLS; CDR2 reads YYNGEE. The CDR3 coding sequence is TGTGCCAGCAGCGTAGAGGAGAGCGGGAGTGGGGCAGATACGCAGTATCTT. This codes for CASSVEESGSGADTQYL.

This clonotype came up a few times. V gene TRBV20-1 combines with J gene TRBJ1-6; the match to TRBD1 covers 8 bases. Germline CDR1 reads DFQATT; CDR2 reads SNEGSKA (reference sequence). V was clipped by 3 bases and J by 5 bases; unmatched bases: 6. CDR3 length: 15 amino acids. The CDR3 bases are TGCAGTGCTAGGAGACAGGGGATAAATAATTCACCCCTCCACTTT. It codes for CSARRQGINNSPLHF.

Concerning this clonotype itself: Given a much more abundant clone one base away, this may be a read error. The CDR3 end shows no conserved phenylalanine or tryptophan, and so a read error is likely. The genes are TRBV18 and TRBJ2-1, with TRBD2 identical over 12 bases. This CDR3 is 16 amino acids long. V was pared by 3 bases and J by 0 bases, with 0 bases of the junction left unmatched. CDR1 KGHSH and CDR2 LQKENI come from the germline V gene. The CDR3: CASSPGLAGSYNEQFL. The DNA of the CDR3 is TGTGCCAGCTCACCGGGACTAGCGGGCTCCTACAATGAGCAGTTCTTG.

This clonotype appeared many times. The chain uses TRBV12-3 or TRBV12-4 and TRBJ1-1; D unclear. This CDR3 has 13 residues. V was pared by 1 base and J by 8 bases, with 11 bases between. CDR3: CASSLGIAGEAFF. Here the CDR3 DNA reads TGTGCCAGCAGTTTAGGGATCGCGGGAGAAGCTTTCTTT.

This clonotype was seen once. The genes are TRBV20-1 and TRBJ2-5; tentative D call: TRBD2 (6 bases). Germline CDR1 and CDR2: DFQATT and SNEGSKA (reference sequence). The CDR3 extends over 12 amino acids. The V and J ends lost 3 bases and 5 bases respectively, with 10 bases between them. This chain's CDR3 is CSARPGTETQYF. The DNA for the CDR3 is TGCAGTGCTAGGCCCGGGACTGAGACCCAGTACTTC.

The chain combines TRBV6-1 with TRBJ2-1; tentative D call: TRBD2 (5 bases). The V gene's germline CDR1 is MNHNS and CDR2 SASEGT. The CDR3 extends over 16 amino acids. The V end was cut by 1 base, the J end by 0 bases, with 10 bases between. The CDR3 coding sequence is TGTGCCAGCAGTGAAGTAAGGGCGGGCTCCTACAATGAGCAGTTCTTC. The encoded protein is CASSEVRAGSYNEQFF.

CDR3 coding DNA: TGTGCCAGCAGCTTCCAGGGGGCGGGCGAGCAGTACTTC. The encoded protein is CASSFQGAGEQYF. The V and J genes are TRBV27 and TRBJ2-7; 8 nucleotides align to TRBD1. J lost 6 bases, V lost 6 bases, and 7 bases had no gene match. CDR1 is MNHEY, CDR2 SMNVEV, per germline (reference sequence). This CDR3 has 13 amino acids.

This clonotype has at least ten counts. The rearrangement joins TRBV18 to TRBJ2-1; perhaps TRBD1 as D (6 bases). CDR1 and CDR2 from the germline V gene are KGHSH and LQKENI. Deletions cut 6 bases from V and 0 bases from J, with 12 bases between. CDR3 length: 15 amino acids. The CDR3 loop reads CASSLQGSSYNEQFF. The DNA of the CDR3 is TGTGCCAGCTCGCTACAGGGCAGCTCCTACAATGAGCAGTTCTTC. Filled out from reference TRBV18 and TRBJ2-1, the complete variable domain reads NAGVMQNPRHLVRRRGQEARLRCSPMKGHSHVYWYRQLPEEGLKFMVYLQKENIIDESGMPKERFSAEFPKEGPSILRIQQVVRGDSAAYFCASSLQGSSYNEQFFGPGTRLTVL.

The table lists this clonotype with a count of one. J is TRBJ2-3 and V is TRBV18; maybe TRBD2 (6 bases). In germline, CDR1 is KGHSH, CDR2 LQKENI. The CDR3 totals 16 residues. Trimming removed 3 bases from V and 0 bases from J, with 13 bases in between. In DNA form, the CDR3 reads TGTGCCAGCTCACCGCGGGACGGGCCTAGCACAGATACGCAGTATTTT. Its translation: CASSPRDGPSTDTQYF.

For the CDR3, the DNA is TGCAGCGTTGGTTCTAGCGGTAGCTCCTACAATGAGCAGTTCTTC. Residues: CSVGSSGSSYNEQFF. The chain couples TRBV29-1 to TRBJ2-1, with TRBD2 matching over 7 bases. V gave up 4 bases and J gave up 0 bases; unmatched junction bases: 6. Germline lookup yields CDR1 SQVTM and CDR2 ANQGSEA. The CDR3 has 15 amino acids.

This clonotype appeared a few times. The CDR3 here is CASSDNPTEAFF. DNA of the CDR3: TGCGCCAGCAGTGATAATCCCACTGAAGCTTTCTTT. The V gene is TRBV10-1, the J gene TRBJ1-1; D uncertain. Germline V gene sequence: CDR1 WNHNN, CDR2 SYGVQD (reference sequence). V gave up 3 bases and J gave up 4 bases, with 6 bases separating them. The CDR3 sequence is 12 residues long.

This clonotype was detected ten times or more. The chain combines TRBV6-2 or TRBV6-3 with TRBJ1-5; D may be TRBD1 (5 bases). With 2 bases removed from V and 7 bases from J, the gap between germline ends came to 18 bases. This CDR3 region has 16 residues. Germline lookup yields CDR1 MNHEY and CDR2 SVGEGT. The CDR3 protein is CASSYAGRLVGQPQHF. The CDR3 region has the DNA TGTGCCAGCAGTTACGCGGGGCGTTTGGTTGGGCAGCCCCAGCATTTT.

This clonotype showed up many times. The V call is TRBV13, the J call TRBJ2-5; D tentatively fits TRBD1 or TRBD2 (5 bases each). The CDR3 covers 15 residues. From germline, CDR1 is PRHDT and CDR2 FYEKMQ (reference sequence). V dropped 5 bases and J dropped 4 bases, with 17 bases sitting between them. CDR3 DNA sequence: TGTGCCAGCAGCGCCAACCGGGGCTCGGGAGAGACCCAGTACTTC. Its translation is CASSANRGSGETQYF.

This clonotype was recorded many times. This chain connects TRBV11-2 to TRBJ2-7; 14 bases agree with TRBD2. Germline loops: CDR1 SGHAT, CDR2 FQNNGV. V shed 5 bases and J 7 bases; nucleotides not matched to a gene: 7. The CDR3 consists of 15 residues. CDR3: CASSATSGRAGEQYF. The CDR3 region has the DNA TGTGCCAGCAGCGCGACTAGCGGGAGGGCGGGTGAGCAGTACTTC.

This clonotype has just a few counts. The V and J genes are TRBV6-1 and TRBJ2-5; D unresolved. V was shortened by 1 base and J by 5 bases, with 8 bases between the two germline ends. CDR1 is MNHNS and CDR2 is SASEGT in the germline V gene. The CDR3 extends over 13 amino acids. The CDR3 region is CASSEDSGETQYF. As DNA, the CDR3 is TGTGCCAGCAGTGAAGACAGTGGCGAGACCCAGTACTTC.

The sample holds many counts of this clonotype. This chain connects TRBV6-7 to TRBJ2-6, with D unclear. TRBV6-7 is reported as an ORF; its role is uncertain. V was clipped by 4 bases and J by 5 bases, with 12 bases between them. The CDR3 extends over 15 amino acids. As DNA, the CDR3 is TGTGCCAGCAGTTCACCTAGGCGAAGGGCCAACGTCCTGACTTTC. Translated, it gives CASSSPRRRANVLTF.

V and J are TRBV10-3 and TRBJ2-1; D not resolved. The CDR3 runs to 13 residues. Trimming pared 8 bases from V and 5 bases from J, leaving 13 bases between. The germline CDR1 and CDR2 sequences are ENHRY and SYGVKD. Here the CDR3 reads CAIQELPHNEQFF. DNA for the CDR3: TGTGCCATCCAAGAGCTCCCCCACAATGAGCAGTTCTTC.

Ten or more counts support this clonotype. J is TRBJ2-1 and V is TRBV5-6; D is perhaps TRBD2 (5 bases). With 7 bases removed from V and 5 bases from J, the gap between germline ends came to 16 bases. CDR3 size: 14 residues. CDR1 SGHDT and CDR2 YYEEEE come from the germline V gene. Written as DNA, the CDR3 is TGTGCCAGCGGATTAGGATTCGGGAACAATGAGCAGTTCTTC. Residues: CASGLGFGNNEQFF.

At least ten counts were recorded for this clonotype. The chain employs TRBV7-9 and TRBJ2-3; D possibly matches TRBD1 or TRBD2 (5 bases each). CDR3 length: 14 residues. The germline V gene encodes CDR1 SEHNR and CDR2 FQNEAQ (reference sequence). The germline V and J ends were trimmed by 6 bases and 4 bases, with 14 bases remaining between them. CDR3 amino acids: CASRGTVRADTQYF. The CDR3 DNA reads TGTGCCAGCAGGGGGACCGTCCGGGCAGATACGCAGTATTTT.